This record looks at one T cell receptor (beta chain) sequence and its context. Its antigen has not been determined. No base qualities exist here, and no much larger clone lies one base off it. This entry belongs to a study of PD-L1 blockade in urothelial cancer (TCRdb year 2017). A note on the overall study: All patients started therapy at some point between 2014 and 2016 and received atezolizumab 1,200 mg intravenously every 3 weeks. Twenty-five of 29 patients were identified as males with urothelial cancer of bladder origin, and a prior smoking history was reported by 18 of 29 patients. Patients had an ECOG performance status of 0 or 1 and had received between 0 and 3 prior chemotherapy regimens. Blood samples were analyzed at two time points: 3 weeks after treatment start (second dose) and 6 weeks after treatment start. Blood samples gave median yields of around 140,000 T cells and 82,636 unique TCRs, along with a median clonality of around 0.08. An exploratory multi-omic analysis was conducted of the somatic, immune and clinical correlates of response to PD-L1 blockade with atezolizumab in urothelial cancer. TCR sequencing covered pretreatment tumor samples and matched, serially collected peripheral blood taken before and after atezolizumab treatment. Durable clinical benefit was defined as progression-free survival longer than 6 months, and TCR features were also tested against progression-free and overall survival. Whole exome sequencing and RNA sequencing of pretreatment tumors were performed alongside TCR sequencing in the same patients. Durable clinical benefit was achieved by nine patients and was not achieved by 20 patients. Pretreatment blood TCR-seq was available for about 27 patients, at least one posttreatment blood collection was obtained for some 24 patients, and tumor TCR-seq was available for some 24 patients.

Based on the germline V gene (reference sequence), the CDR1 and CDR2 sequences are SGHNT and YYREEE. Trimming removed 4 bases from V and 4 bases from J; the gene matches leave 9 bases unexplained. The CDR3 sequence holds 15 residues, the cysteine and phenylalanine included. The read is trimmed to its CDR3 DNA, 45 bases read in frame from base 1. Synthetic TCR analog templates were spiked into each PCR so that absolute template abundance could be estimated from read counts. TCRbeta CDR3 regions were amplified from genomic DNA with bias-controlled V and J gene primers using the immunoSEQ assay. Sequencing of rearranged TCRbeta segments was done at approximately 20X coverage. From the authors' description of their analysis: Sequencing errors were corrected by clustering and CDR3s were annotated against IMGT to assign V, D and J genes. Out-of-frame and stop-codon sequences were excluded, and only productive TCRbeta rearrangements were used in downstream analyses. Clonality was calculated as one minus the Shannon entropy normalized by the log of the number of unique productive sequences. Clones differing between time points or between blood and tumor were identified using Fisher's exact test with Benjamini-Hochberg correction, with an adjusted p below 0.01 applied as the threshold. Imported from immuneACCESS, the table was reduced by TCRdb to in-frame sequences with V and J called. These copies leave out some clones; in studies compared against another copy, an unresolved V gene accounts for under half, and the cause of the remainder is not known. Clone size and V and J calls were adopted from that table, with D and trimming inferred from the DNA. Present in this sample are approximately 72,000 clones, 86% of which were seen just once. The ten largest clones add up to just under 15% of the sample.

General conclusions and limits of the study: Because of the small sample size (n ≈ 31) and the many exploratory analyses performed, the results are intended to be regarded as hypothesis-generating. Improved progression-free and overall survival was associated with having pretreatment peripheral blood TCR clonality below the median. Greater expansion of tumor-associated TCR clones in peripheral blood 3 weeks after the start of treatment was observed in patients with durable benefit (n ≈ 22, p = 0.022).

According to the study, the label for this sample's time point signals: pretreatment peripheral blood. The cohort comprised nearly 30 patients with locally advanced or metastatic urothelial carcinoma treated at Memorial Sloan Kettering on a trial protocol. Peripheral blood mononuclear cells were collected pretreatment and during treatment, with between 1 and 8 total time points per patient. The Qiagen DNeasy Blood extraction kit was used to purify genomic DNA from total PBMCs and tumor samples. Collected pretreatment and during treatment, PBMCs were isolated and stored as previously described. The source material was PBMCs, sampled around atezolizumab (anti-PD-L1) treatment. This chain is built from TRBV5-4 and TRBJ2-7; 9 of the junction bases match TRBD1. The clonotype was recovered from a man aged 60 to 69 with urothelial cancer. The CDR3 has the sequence CASSPRSGTGYEQYF. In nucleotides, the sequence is TGTGCCAGCAGCCCTAGATCCGGGACAGGGTACGAGCAGTACTTC.